This T cell receptor beta chain was sequenced during a study of T-cell reconstitution after alpha-beta-depleted transplantation in children. Unique molecular identifiers were used in preparing the TCRbeta library. A single record per CDR3 protein comes from TCRdb applying MiXCR to the PCR reads. This sample has approximately 210,000 distinct CDR3 sequences, with roughly 15% found just once. This clonotype was detected many times. The input for sequencing was PBMCs from the stem cell graft donor, taken from the stem cell graft. The TCR sequence derives from a human donor who donated a stem cell graft to a child with acute lymphoblastic leukemia.

CDR3: CASSLAQGVEGTGELFF. In DNA, the CDR3 is TGTGCCAGCAGCTTAGCGCAGGGGGTGGAAGGCACCGGGGAGCTGTTTTTT. V and J are TRBV7-8 and TRBJ2-2; TRBD1 agrees at 7 bases. The CDR3 loop spans 17 amino acids. Per germline, CDR1 SGHVS and CDR2 FQNEAQ. V dropped 0 bases and J dropped 4; count of bases not matched to a gene: 8.